These T cell receptor beta chains were read from a single sample in a study of blood T cell repertoires in COVID-19. TCRdb's table, derived via immunoSEQ multiplex PCR, lists solely in-frame clones and lacks some. There are around 250,000 clones in the sample; more than 75% occur only once, and approximately 6% lies in the top ten. The sample consisted of peripheral blood. These receptors all come from a woman of 80 years or more with COVID-19, enrolled during active disease. Each CDR3 is given with its conserved first and last residue. The D gene is left open where the match is weak. Clone size is stated in some rows and not others, as once, few, many or a class when expanded.

d_gene	abundance	v_gene	j_gene	CDR3nt	CDR3aa
TRBD1	-	TRBV3-1/TRBV3-2	TRBJ2-3	TGTGCCAGCAGCCAAGGGACAGGCATGTCGGATACGCAGTATTTT	CASSQGTGMSDTQYF
-	-	TRBV28	TRBJ1-6	TGTGCCAGCAGTGGGGTACAAGGGGCGGGGGGCTCCTATAATTCACCCCTCCACTTT	CASSGVQGAGGSYNSPLHF
-	-	TRBV2	TRBJ1-1	TGTGCCAACCATCGACAGTCGAACACTGAAGCTTTCTTT	CANHRQSNTEAFF
TRBD2	-	TRBV11-3	TRBJ2-1	TGTGCCAGCAGCTCACTAGCGGGGGGCTCCTACAATGAGCAGTTCTTC	CASSSLAGGSYNEQFF
-	-	TRBV18	TRBJ2-1	TGTGCCAGCTCACCAAAGGTTAGCCCCAATGAGCAGTTCTTC	CASSPKVSPNEQFF
TRBD1	-	TRBV19	TRBJ1-4	TGTGCCAGTAGTGCGACAGGGGGCAGGGCTAATGAAAAACTGTTTTTT	CASSATGGRANEKLFF
-	-	TRBV12-3/TRBV12-4	TRBJ1-1	TGTGCCAGCAGTTTCAGGTCCACTGAAGCTTTCTTT	CASSFRSTEAFF
-	-	TRBV6-5	TRBJ2-7	TGTGCCAGCAGCCCGAGCTCCTACGAGCAGTACTTC	CASSPSSYEQYF
-	-	TRBV7-3	TRBJ2-2	TGTGCCAGCAGCCAAGGGGGTATACTGTTTTTT	CASSQGGILFF
-	-	TRBV6-6	TRBJ2-1	TGTGCCAGCACCCAAGCAGGTTCGGAAAACAATGAGCAGTTCTTC	CASTQAGSENNEQFF
TRBD1	-	TRBV6-6	TRBJ1-4	TGTGCCAGCAGCCGAGGGGACAGGGGGCTTTCTAATGAAAAACTGTTTTTT	CASSRGDRGLSNEKLFF
-	-	TRBV11-2	TRBJ1-3	TGTGCCAGCAGCTTAGGGGCAGGCTCTGGAAACACCATATATTTT	CASSLGAGSGNTIYF
TRBD2	-	TRBV7-2	TRBJ2-5	TGTGCCAGCAGCTTAGCACTAGCGGGGGCCGGTGGGGAGACCCAGTACTTC	CASSLALAGAGGETQYF
-	-	TRBV2	TRBJ1-4	TGTGCCAGCAGTGAAGCGGGGCTGACTAATGAAAAACTGTTTTTT	CASSEAGLTNEKLFF
TRBD2	once	TRBV3-1/TRBV3-2	TRBJ2-2	TGTGCCAGCAGCCATCGGAGCGGGGGGGCCCCTAGGACCGGGGAGCTGTTTTTT	CASSHRSGGAPRTGELFF
TRBD1	-	TRBV5-1	TRBJ1-6	TGCGCCAGCAGCTTGGATTCAGGGGGTGCTTCACCCCTCCACTTT	CASSLDSGGASPLHF
-	-	TRBV2	TRBJ2-1	TGTGCCAGCAGAGAGGGCCGGGCCGAGGCCAATGAGCAGTTCTTC	CASREGRAEANEQFF
-	-	TRBV27	TRBJ1-1	TGTGCCAGCAGGGACAGATTGAACACTGAAGCTTTCTTT	CASRDRLNTEAFF
TRBD1	once	TRBV25-1	TRBJ2-6	TGTGCCAGCAGTGAAGGTTACAGGGGGCGCGCTGGGGCCAACGTCCTGACTTTC	CASSEGYRGRAGANVLTF
TRBD2	-	TRBV4-2	TRBJ2-3	TGTGCCAGCAGCCAAGGACTAGCGGGGGGGCGAGGCGAGTATTTT	CASSQGLAGGRGEYF
-	once	TRBV9	TRBJ2-2	TGTGCCAGCAGCGTAGTGGGGAGCGACACCGGGGAGCTGTTTTTT	CASSVVGSDTGELFF
TRBD2	-	TRBV3-1/TRBV3-2	TRBJ2-5	TGTGCCAGCAGCCGGGGGACTAGCGGACAAGAGACCCAGTACTTC	CASSRGTSGQETQYF
-	-	TRBV11-2	TRBJ2-6	TGTGCCAGCAGCTCGTACAGGGTCCCTGGGGCCAACGTCCTGACTTTC	CASSSYRVPGANVLTF
-	-	TRBV3-1/TRBV3-2	TRBJ1-3	TGTGCCAGCAGCGTTACCCTACCCCCTGGAAACACCATATATTTT	CASSVTLPPGNTIYF
TRBD2	once	TRBV7-9	TRBJ2-2	TGTGCCAGCAGTAGCGGGGCGTGGGACACCGGGGAGCTGTTTTTT	CASSSGAWDTGELFF
-	once	TRBV5-5	TRBJ2-2	TGTGCCAGCAGGGCGGACAGTGAGGGCACCGGGGAGCTGTTTTTT	CASRADSEGTGELFF
TRBD1	-	TRBV9	TRBJ2-1	TGTGCCAGCAGCGGCCGAGGACAGGGATGGGATGAGCAGTTCTTC	CASSGRGQGWDEQFF
TRBD1	once	TRBV28	TRBJ2-2	TGTGCCAGCTACCCCTGGAGGGACAGGGACACCGGGGAGCTGTTTTTT	CASYPWRDRDTGELFF
TRBD2	-	TRBV10-3	TRBJ2-4	TGTGCCATCAGTCGTAGCGGGGTCGAAAACATTCAGTACTTC	CAISRSGVENIQYF
-	-	TRBV30	TRBJ1-4	TGTGCCTGGAGTGCCGAGGCCGGGGAAAAACTGTTTTTT	CAWSAEAGEKLFF
-	-	TRBV5-1	TRBJ2-5	TGCGCCAGCAAGGTTGGAGGGGAAGAGACCCAGTACTTC	CASKVGGEETQYF
-	-	TRBV15	TRBJ1-1	TGTGCCACCAGCAGGGGGGGGATACAGGGTAACACTGAAGCTTTCTTT	CATSRGGIQGNTEAFF
TRBD1	-	TRBV5-1	TRBJ2-6	TGCGCCAGCGATCAAACAGGGGGATCCGGGGCCAACGTCCTGACTTTC	CASDQTGGSGANVLTF
TRBD1	-	TRBV11-3	TRBJ2-3	TGTGCCAGCAGCCCGGGACAGGGAAGTGGCACAGATACGCAGTATTTT	CASSPGQGSGTDTQYF
-	-	TRBV5-1	TRBJ1-1	TGCGCCAGCAGCCTTGCTTGGAGCACTGAAGCTTTCTTT	CASSLAWSTEAFF
TRBD1	-	TRBV5-4	TRBJ1-3	TGTGCCAGCAGCCCACAGGGGTCTGGAAACACCATATATTTT	CASSPQGSGNTIYF
TRBD2	-	TRBV4-3	TRBJ2-3	TGCGCCAGCAGCCAAGTGGCTAGCGGGGCCCTAGGTGGAGATACGCAGTATTTT	CASSQVASGALGGDTQYF
TRBD1	-	TRBV10-2	TRBJ1-3	TGCGCCAGCAGTGAGTCGGGACAGCGAAACACCATATATTTT	CASSESGQRNTIYF
-	once	TRBV5-6	TRBJ1-5	TGTGCCAGCAGCTTGTTATCACGGGTCAATCAGCCCCAGCATTTT	CASSLLSRVNQPQHF
TRBD1	-	TRBV18	TRBJ1-5	TGTGCCAGCTCACCACCGAGCCCCCAGGGGGCCAATCAGCCCCAGCATTTT	CASSPPSPQGANQPQHF
TRBD2	-	TRBV18	TRBJ2-1	TGTGCCAGCTCACCTCTAGCGGGGGGTTACAATGAGCAGTTCTTC	CASSPLAGGYNEQFF
-	-	TRBV2	TRBJ1-4	TGTGCCAGCAGTGGGACACTTGCAACTAATGAAAAACTGTTTTTT	CASSGTLATNEKLFF
TRBD1	-	TRBV6-1	TRBJ2-4	TGTGCCAGCAGTGATCTGCCGGGACAGGGAAACATTCAGTACTTC	CASSDLPGQGNIQYF
-	-	TRBV13	TRBJ2-3	TGTGCCAGCAGCTTAGGGTTCGGGGGATCCACAGATACGCAGTATTTT	CASSLGFGGSTDTQYF
TRBD1	-	TRBV5-4	TRBJ2-7	TGTGCCAGCAGCTACCGGGACAGGGTTAACTACGAGCAGTACTTC	CASSYRDRVNYEQYF
-	-	TRBV19	TRBJ1-5	TGTGCCAGTAGTGATAGGGGCGGGGGCAATCAGCCCCAGCATTTT	CASSDRGGGNQPQHF
-	once	TRBV24-1	TRBJ1-5	TGTGCCACCAGTGATTCGCGCCGCGGGACTTTCAATCAGCCCCAGCATTTT	CATSDSRRGTFNQPQHF
TRBD1	-	TRBV28	TRBJ1-1	TGTGCCAGCAGTTTACCCGACAGGGGAGAGACTGAAGCTTTCTTT	CASSLPDRGETEAFF